Listed below are T cell receptor beta chains from one sample, sequenced in a study of blood T cell repertoires in COVID-19. Assay: immunoSEQ multiplex PCR; the TCRdb copy retains only in-frame clones and omits some. This table has approximately 250,000 clones, 83% appearing once. Sequenced sample: peripheral blood. All receptors come from a human donor in a cohort sampled during active COVID-19. Both conserved end residues are part of each CDR3. The order of the fields is V gene, J gene, D gene, clone size, CDR3 DNA, CDR3 protein. A D gene is named only where the DNA matches it firmly. Size is omitted from some rows. Given values are once, few, many or a class for expanded clones.

TRBV7-9	TRBJ2-5	TRBD1	.	TGTGCCAGCAGTCAGGGACAGGGCGAGGAGACCCAGTACTTC	CASSQGQGEETQYF
TRBV6-4	TRBJ1-1	TRBD1	.	TGTGCCAGCAGACCCTCCGGGACAGGTCCCACTGAAGCTTTCTTT	CASRPSGTGPTEAFF
TRBV3-1/TRBV3-2	TRBJ2-1	.	.	TGTGCCAGCAGCCGAAGGACATCTAACAATGAGCAGTTCTTC	CASSRRTSNNEQFF
TRBV3-1/TRBV3-2	TRBJ2-7	.	.	TGTGCCAGCAGCCGACAGTATGACTACGAGCAGTACTTC	CASSRQYDYEQYF
TRBV5-1	TRBJ1-1	.	.	TGCGCCAGCAGCTCCAAACAGGGTATGAACACTGAAGCTTTCTTT	CASSSKQGMNTEAFF
TRBV10-2	TRBJ2-7	TRBD2	few	TGCGCCAGCTCCAGGGAGGGTGGGGTAGAAGTCGAGCAGTACTTC	CASSREGGVEVEQYF
TRBV11-2	TRBJ2-4	.	.	TGTGCCAGCAGACTAGACCTAGGCGCCAAAAACATTCAGTACTTC	CASRLDLGAKNIQYF
TRBV4-2	TRBJ1-2	.	.	TGTGCCAGCAGCCAAACGGCGGATGTTAACTATGGCTACACCTTC	CASSQTADVNYGYTF
TRBV5-6	TRBJ1-1	.	.	TGTGCCAGCAGCTTGGTTAATGGGGGCACCTACGCTTTCTTT	CASSLVNGGTYAFF
TRBV5-1	TRBJ2-3	TRBD2	.	TGCGCCAGCAGCCTAGGCGGTAGCGGGGTCACAGATACGCAGTATTTT	CASSLGGSGVTDTQYF
TRBV25-1	TRBJ1-4	.	.	TGTGCCAGCAGAGAGACAGGCTTTAATGAAAAACTGTTTTTT	CASRETGFNEKLFF
TRBV9	TRBJ2-5	.	.	TGTGCCAGCAGCCCAACAGCCGTCGTAAAAGAGACCCAGTACTTC	CASSPTAVVKETQYF
TRBV7-8	TRBJ2-7	.	.	TGTGCCAGCAGCTTCAACAGGTTTCTCAACTACGAGCAGTACTTC	CASSFNRFLNYEQYF
TRBV5-4	TRBJ2-5	TRBD1	.	TGTGCCAGCAGGACCGGGACAGTACAAGAGACCCAGTACTTC	CASRTGTVQETQYF
TRBV7-2	TRBJ1-1	.	.	TGTGCCAGCCACAGGAGGGACACTGAAGCTTTCTTT	CASHRRDTEAFF
TRBV27	TRBJ2-4	.	.	TGTGCCAGCAAGCCTAACATTCAGTACTTC	CASKPNIQYF
TRBV27	TRBJ1-2	TRBD1	.	TGTGCCAGCAGCCCCTGGGACAGGGGGCGTTGGGGCTACACCTTC	CASSPWDRGRWGYTF